These T cell receptor beta chains were read from a single sample in a study of CD8+ T cells in alopecia areata. The assay was immunoSEQ multiplex PCR, and TCRdb's table has in-frame clones only and misses some. The sample yields about 120,000 clones, about three fifths seen once. The starting material was CD8+ T cells sorted from blood, obtained at week 4, from a patient treated with tofacitinib. These TCRs come from a human donor with alopecia areata. Each CDR3 is given with its conserved first and last residue. A D gene is named only where the DNA matches it firmly. The size entry is marked missing in some rows and otherwise reads once, few, many or a size class.

CDR3 DNA	CDR3 protein	V gene	J gene	clone size	D gene
TGCGCCAGCAGCCAGACTAGCGGGGGCCTAACTAGCACAGATACGCAGTATTTT	CASSQTSGGLTSTDTQYF	TRBV4-3	TRBJ2-3	-	TRBD2
TGCGCCAGCAGCCAGAGACAGGGATCGGTTCCCCTCCACTTT	CASSQRQGSVPLHF	TRBV5-1	TRBJ1-6	-	TRBD1
TGCAGCATGATGATGACTAAGACCGGGGAGCTGTTTTTT	CSMMMTKTGELFF	TRBV29-1	TRBJ2-2	-	-
TGCAGCGTGAGGCCAGGGCGGGTAGGCGCAGATACGCAGTATTTT	CSVRPGRVGADTQYF	TRBV29-1	TRBJ2-3	-	-
TGTGCCAGCAGTTTCTCTCCCGGGACACGGGGCCACGAGCAGTACTTC	CASSFSPGTRGHEQYF	TRBV7-9	TRBJ2-7	-	-
TGTGCCAGCAGCGCCGACAGGCCAATCTACAATGAGCAGTTCTTC	CASSADRPIYNEQFF	TRBV7-9	TRBJ2-1	-	-
TGCAGCGTTGAACTGACCCCTGAAGCTTTCTTT	CSVELTPEAFF	TRBV29-1	TRBJ1-1	-	-
TGCAGCGTTCTAGCGGGGGGGCTCTACAATGAGCAGTTCTTC	CSVLAGGLYNEQFF	TRBV29-1	TRBJ2-1	-	TRBD2
TGCAGCGGTCGATCCGGGACAGAGAACTACGAGCAGTACTTC	CSGRSGTENYEQYF	TRBV29-1	TRBJ2-7	-	TRBD1
TGTGCCAGCACCAACAGGGGACTAGCGGGAGAGACCCAGTACTTC	CASTNRGLAGETQYF	TRBV27	TRBJ2-5	few	TRBD2
TGCAGCGTTGAGGAATCTTTCCCCTCCTACGAGCAGTACTTC	CSVEESFPSYEQYF	TRBV29-1	TRBJ2-7	-	-
TGCAGCGTTAAAGACGGAGCCACCTACGAGCAGTACTTC	CSVKDGATYEQYF	TRBV29-1	TRBJ2-7	few	-
TGCAGCGTCGTAAAGACAGCTAGTTCCTACGAGCAGTACTTC	CSVVKTASSYEQYF	TRBV29-1	TRBJ2-7	few	-
TGTGCCAGCAGTTCCGGACAGGGCCGACCCTACGAGCAGTACTTC	CASSSGQGRPYEQYF	TRBV27	TRBJ2-7	-	TRBD1
TGTGCCTGGACCCGCCGGGTGAGGCAGGGGGAGCCTTCCTGGGTGGCTGAAGCTTTCTTT	CAWTRRVRQGEPSWVAEAFF	TRBV30	TRBJ1-1	-	TRBD1
TGTGCCAGCAGCCCACGGGACAGAGCATACACTGAAGCTTTCTTT	CASSPRDRAYTEAFF	TRBV9	TRBJ1-1	-	TRBD1
TGCAGCGTGGACCCGAACACCGGGGAGCTGTTTTTT	CSVDPNTGELFF	TRBV29-1	TRBJ2-2	-	-
TGCAGGGTCGACGAGGGGGACACTGAAGCTTTCTTT	CRVDEGDTEAFF	TRBV29-1	TRBJ1-1	few	-
TGCAGCGTTCAGCACCTACGAGAGACCCAGTACTTC	CSVQHLRETQYF	TRBV29-1	TRBJ2-5	few	-
TGTGCCAGCAGTTTATTAGCAGGATATGTAGAGACCCAGTACTTC	CASSLLAGYVETQYF	TRBV27	TRBJ2-5	-	-
TGCGCCAGCAGCCAAGATCCTCTCGGGGGCGGCGGGGAGCTGTTTTTT	CASSQDPLGGGGELFF	TRBV4-3	TRBJ2-2	-	-
TGTGCCTGGAGTGTGGGGGGGCCCAATCAGCCCCAGCATTTT	CAWSVGGPNQPQHF	TRBV30	TRBJ1-5	-	-
TGTGCCTGGAGTGTACTGGGGCCGGACGACGGGGGAGAGACCCAGTACTTC	CAWSVLGPDDGGETQYF	TRBV30	TRBJ2-5	-	-
TGTGCCAGTATTGACGACACGAACACTGAAGCTTTCTTT	CASIDDTNTEAFF	TRBV19	TRBJ1-1	once	-
TGTGCCAGCAGCTGGGGGGGCGCCTCAGATACGCAGTATTTT	CASSWGGASDTQYF	TRBV7-8	TRBJ2-3	-	-
TGCAGCGTTGGGGCAGGGGGCCATGGCTACACCTTC	CSVGAGGHGYTF	TRBV29-1	TRBJ1-2	few	TRBD1
TGTGCCAGCAGTTACTCATTGCGGGGGGGTCCCTCGCAGTATTTT	CASSYSLRGGPSQYF	TRBV6-6	TRBJ2-3	-	TRBD2
TGTGCCAGCAGCTTAGAGGACAGCCAAGAGACCCAGTACTTC	CASSLEDSQETQYF	TRBV7-9	TRBJ2-5	-	-